The rows below give T cell receptor beta chains drawn from one sample of a study of T cell repertoires in cytomegalovirus infection. TCRdb re-called the reads through MiXCR, storing one row per CDR3 protein. The sample contains about 770,000 distinct CDR3 sequences, approximately 32% of which appear only once. These receptors' targets are unknown. Sequenced here: cultured CD8+ T cells from PBMCs, sampled from culture after CMV antigen stimulation. The receptors originated from a human donor in good health (CMV status not recorded). Some clones in this sample may be carry-over from other donors' samples. Both conserved end residues are part of each CDR3. Fields, in order: D gene, clone size, V gene, J gene, CDR3 DNA, CDR3 protein. A D gene is named only where the DNA matches it firmly. Part of the rows lack a size; the others show once, few, many or a class for expanded clones.

.	many	TRBV7-9	TRBJ1-2	TGTGCCAGCAGCTTATCTGGGACTGACAGCTATGGCTACACCTTC	CASSLSGTDSYGYTF
TRBD1	.	TRBV12-3/TRBV12-4	TRBJ1-6	TGTGCCAGCAGCAGGGGGGGCAGTAGCCTCTATAATTCACCCCTCCACTTT	CASSRGGSSLYNSPLHF
.	many	TRBV6-6	TRBJ1-1	TGTGCCAGCAGTTACCGGGACACTGAAGCTTTCTTT	CASSYRDTEAFF
TRBD1	.	TRBV6-1	TRBJ2-7	TGTGCCAGCAGTGGGTCAATACGGGACAGGGGGCAATACGAGCAGTACTTC	CASSGSIRDRGQYEQYF
.	.	TRBV7-9	TRBJ2-5	TGTGCCAGCAGACCCCCAAGTGCAGAGCAGACCCAGTACTTC	CASRPPSAEQTQYF
TRBD2	.	TRBV12-3/TRBV12-4	TRBJ2-3	TGTGCCAGCAGTTTAACTAGCGGGGTATCAGATACGCAGTATTTT	CASSLTSGVSDTQYF
.	few	TRBV6-1	TRBJ1-4	TGTGCCAGCAGTGAACGTTGGTGGGCTGGTGAAAAACTGTTTTTT	CASSERWWAGEKLFF
.	.	TRBV4-1	TRBJ1-1	TGCGCCAGCAGCCAAGTCGGTTTTGGCACTGAAGCTTTCTTT	CASSQVGFGTEAFF
.	.	TRBV5-4	TRBJ1-2	TGTGCCAGCAGCTTGAGCGGACCTGGGGACTATGGCTACACCTTC	CASSLSGPGDYGYTF
.	.	TRBV5-1	TRBJ2-2	TGCGCCAGCAGCTCCGGTTTTGACACCGGGGAGCTGTTTTTT	CASSSGFDTGELFF
.	.	TRBV20-1	TRBJ2-1	TGCAGTGCTACGGAACAGGGTAGGGGGACCTACAATGAGCAGTTCTTC	CSATEQGRGTYNEQFF